The rows below give T cell receptor beta chains drawn from one sample of a study of Ad26.COV2.S vaccination and SARS-CoV-2 variants. Profiling relied on immunoSEQ multiplex PCR, and the TCRdb table lists in-frame clones only, not all of them. There are some 390,000 clones in the sample; approximately 86% occur only once, and 3.5% lies in the top ten. Sequenced material: peripheral blood, taken in a trial of Ad26.COV2.S vaccine versus placebo. These receptors were collected from a person aged 18-60 years who received the Ad26.COV2.S COVID-19 vaccine or a placebo. Both conserved end residues are part of each CDR3. D genes are given only for firm matches. Rows give clone size only sometimes, using once, few, many, or a class for an expanded clone.

J | size | V | D | CDR3 | DNA
TRBJ2-2 | . | TRBV19 | . | CASSTLETGELFF | TGTGCCAGTAGCACCCTGGAAACCGGGGAGCTGTTTTTT
TRBJ2-7 | . | TRBV19 | . | CASSAGQGRFDEQYF | TGTGCCAGTAGTGCCGGGCAGGGACGTTTTGACGAGCAGTACTTC
TRBJ2-7 | . | TRBV2 | . | CASSPGHRSDYEQYF | TGTGCCAGCAGTCCGGGACACCGGTCAGATTACGAGCAGTACTTC
TRBJ1-3 | . | TRBV4-1 | . | CASSLLTEGPGNTIYF | TGCGCCAGCAGCCTCCTGACGGAAGGACCTGGAAACACCATATATTTT
TRBJ2-5 | . | TRBV11-2 | TRBD2 | CASSLGLAGSLGETQYF | TGTGCCAGCAGCTTGGGACTAGCGGGTTCTCTGGGGGAGACCCAGTACTTC
TRBJ2-7 | . | TRBV6-5 | TRBD2 | CASSRLSGGGYEQYF | TGTGCCAGCAGTCGACTTAGCGGGGGCGGTTACGAGCAGTACTTC
TRBJ2-7 | . | TRBV18 | . | CASSPPGEAANYEQYF | TGTGCCAGCTCACCACCGGGGGAGGCAGCAAACTACGAGCAGTACTTC
TRBJ2-6 | . | TRBV7-9 | . | CASSPQGGTGANVLTF | TGTGCCAGCAGCCCACAGGGGGGGACTGGGGCCAACGTCCTGACTTTC
TRBJ1-1 | . | TRBV29-1 | . | CSVAPRDAEAFF | TGCAGCGTGGCCCCAAGAGATGCTGAAGCTTTCTTT
TRBJ2-5 | . | TRBV29-1 | . | CSVVPTERLLAQYF | TGCAGCGTTGTACCAACCGAGAGATTGCTGGCCCAGTACTTC
TRBJ2-3 | . | TRBV2 | . | CASSWGLLPTDTQYF | TGTGCCAGCAGCTGGGGTCTTTTACCCACAGATACGCAGTATTTT
TRBJ2-1 | . | TRBV5-1 | . | CASSLWGQGDEQFF | TGCGCCAGCAGCTTGTGGGGCCAAGGGGATGAGCAGTTCTTC
TRBJ1-6 | . | TRBV6-1 | . | CASSEVSGNSPLHF | TGTGCCAGCAGTGAAGTCTCCGGCAATTCACCCCTCCACTTT
TRBJ2-1 | once | TRBV15 | . | CATEIFRGPNNEQFF | TGTGCCACCGAAATTTTTAGGGGACCTAACAATGAGCAGTTCTTC
TRBJ2-7 | . | TRBV6-1 | . | CASSLTWGYEQYF | TGTGCCAGCAGTTTAACTTGGGGTTACGAGCAGTACTTC
TRBJ1-6 | once | TRBV19 | TRBD1 | CASSWIGGGNSPLHF | TGTGCCAGTAGTTGGATAGGGGGCGGCAATTCACCCCTCCACTTT
TRBJ1-5 | . | TRBV6-2/TRBV6-3 | . | CASSYSRGVGNQPQHF | TGTGCCAGCAGTTACAGTCGGGGGGTTGGCAATCAGCCCCAGCATTTT
TRBJ2-5 | . | TRBV5-4 | . | CASSLAGRSVQETQYF | TGTGCCAGCAGCTTGGCCGGACGTTCGGTCCAAGAGACCCAGTACTTC
TRBJ2-7 | . | TRBV6-2/TRBV6-3 | TRBD2 | CASSYSGGTYEQYF | TGTGCCAGCAGTTACAGCGGGGGCACCTACGAGCAGTACTTC
TRBJ1-6 | . | TRBV9 | . | CASSVEGGAGFNSPLHF | TGTGCCAGCAGCGTAGAAGGAGGGGCTGGCTTTAATTCACCCCTCCACTTT
TRBJ1-1 | . | TRBV5-6 | . | CASSFPGSNTEAFF | TGTGCCAGCAGCTTCCCAGGGTCTAACACTGAAGCTTTCTTT
TRBJ1-5 | once | TRBV4-1 | . | CASTQSGMSDQPQHF | TGCGCCAGCACCCAATCAGGGATGAGCGATCAGCCCCAGCATTTT
TRBJ1-3 | . | TRBV7-6 | . | CASSSPLGTSGNTIYF | TGTGCCAGCAGCTCCCCCCTAGGGACGTCTGGAAACACCATATATTTT
TRBJ2-1 | once | TRBV10-2 | TRBD2 | CASSLAGGLSEQFF | TGCGCCAGCAGTTTAGCGGGGGGTCTCAGTGAGCAGTTCTTC
TRBJ2-1 | . | TRBV6-5 | . | CASTPGEGYNEQFF | TGTGCCAGCACGCCGGGGGAAGGCTACAATGAGCAGTTCTTC
TRBJ2-3 | . | TRBV29-1 | . | CSVEAVRGPTDTQYF | TGCAGCGTTGAAGCAGTGCGGGGGCCCACAGATACGCAGTATTTT
TRBJ1-6 | . | TRBV15 | . | CATSNQANLNSPLHF | TGTGCCACCAGCAACCAAGCCAATTTAAATTCACCCCTCCACTTT
TRBJ2-3 | . | TRBV2 | TRBD2 | CASRAGTNTDTQYF | TGTGCCAGCAGGGCCGGGACTAACACAGATACGCAGTATTTT
TRBJ1-2 | . | TRBV27 | TRBD1 | CASSPWTGEEIYGYTF | TGTGCCAGCAGTCCCTGGACAGGGGAAGAGATCTATGGCTACACCTTC
TRBJ1-5 | . | TRBV6-5 | . | CASSPFRGNQPQHF | TGTGCCAGCAGTCCTTTCAGGGGCAATCAGCCCCAGCATTTT
TRBJ1-2 | . | TRBV5-1 | . | CASSSQQGGDGYTF | TGCGCCAGCAGCTCCCAACAGGGAGGGGATGGCTACACCTTC